Listed here are 25 T cell receptor beta chains from one sample, sequenced in a study of identical twins. Each CDR3 protein is one row after TCRdb ran MiXCR on the 5' RACE reads. The sample has 500,000 to 600,000 distinct CDR3 sequences; under 25% are singletons. Another study also made use of these data, one on T cells expressing NK-cell markers.

The material sequenced was CD4+ T cells sorted from blood. The receptors originated from a woman aged 18-29 years in good health.

The rearrangement uses TRBV20-1 and TRBJ1-1, with TRBD1 matching over 7 bases. CDR3 length: 12 residues. Germline values: CDR1 DFQATT, CDR2 SNEGSKA (reference sequence). V shed 2 bases and J 6 bases; nucleotides not matched to a gene: 3. This CDR3 reads CSARRTGAEAFF. DNA for the CDR3: TGCAGTGCTAGAAGGACAGGCGCTGAAGCTTTCTTT.

This clonotype was recorded a few times. This chain links TRBV4-2 with TRBJ1-6, with 10 bases lining up with TRBD1. Losses at the gene ends were 3 bases for V and 7 bases for J; bases not matched to a gene: 9. This CDR3 is built from 17 residues. CDR1 LGHNA and CDR2 YNFKEQ come from the germline V gene. The CDR3 DNA is TGTGCCAGCAGCCACATCGAGGCGGGACAGGGGAATTCACCCCTCCACTTT. This sequence encodes CASSHIEAGQGNSPLHF.

This clonotype appeared a few times. The chain uses TRBV18 and TRBJ2-7; D might be TRBD2 (7 bases). The V gene's germline CDR1 is KGHSH and CDR2 LQKENI. The CDR3 is 15 residues long. V was shortened by 5 bases and J by 5 bases, with 19 bases between the two germline ends. CDR3 protein: CASSVVAGADHEQYF. The CDR3 coding sequence is TGTGCCAGCTCAGTGGTGGCGGGGGCGGACCACGAGCAGTACTTC.

This clonotype was picked up a small number of times. The chain has TRBV6-2 or TRBV6-3 and TRBJ2-4, with D possibly TRBD1 on 6 matching bases. Trimming removed 5 bases at V and 8 bases at J, with 19 bases between. Germline CDR1 is MNHEY and CDR2 is SVGEGT. The length of the CDR3 is 15 residues. The CDR3 is CASSLPGHHGDIQYF. CDR3 nucleotide sequence: TGTGCCAGCAGTCTTCCGGGACACCATGGGGACATTCAGTACTTC.

This chain joins TRBV5-1 and TRBJ2-1; no clear D gene. V was shortened by 0 bases and J by 3 bases, with 7 bases between the two germline ends. This CDR3 is built from 14 residues. Germline V gene sequence: CDR1 SGHRS, CDR2 YFSETQ. The CDR3 bases are TGCGCCAGCAGCTTGGAACCCGACTACAATGAGCAGTTCTTC. Its protein is CASSLEPDYNEQFF.

This clonotype was seen once. The rearrangement joins TRBV20-1 to TRBJ2-2; unclear D gene. This CDR3 is 11 amino acids long. Trimming removed 3 bases at V and 10 bases at J, with 9 bases between. Germline CDR1 reads DFQATT; CDR2 reads SNEGSKA (reference sequence). The CDR3 bases are TGCAGTGCTAGGGCGGCCGTGGAGCTGTTTTTT. Translation: CSARAAVELFF.

This clonotype showed up just a few times. The V call is TRBV20-1, the J call TRBJ1-5, with 9 bases matching TRBD1. Germline loops: CDR1 DFQATT, CDR2 SNEGSKA (reference sequence). This CDR3 has 15 residues. Trimming at V came to 5 bases and at J to 1 base, leaving 6 bases not matched to a gene. The CDR3 coding sequence is TGCAGTGCTTCCTCCGGGACAGGGAGCAATCAGCCCCAGCATTTT. Protein sequence: CSASSGTGSNQPQHF.

This clonotype was picked up a small number of times. This chain links TRBV6-5 with TRBJ2-1, with D possibly matching TRBD1 (5 bases). V lost 4 bases, J lost 6 bases, and 16 bases lay in between. Per germline, CDR1 MNHEY and CDR2 SVGAGI. CDR3 length: 15 residues. CDR3 loop: CASSLGATTLNEQFF. CDR3 DNA sequence: TGTGCCAGCAGTTTAGGGGCTACCACCCTCAATGAGCAGTTCTTC.

The table lists this clonotype with a few counts. V usage is TRBV25-1 and J usage is TRBJ2-1; D assignment may be TRBD1 or TRBD2 (5 bases each). The V gene lost 5 bases and the J gene lost 6 bases, with 11 bases spanning the gap. The CDR3 length is 13 residues. CDR1 MGHDK and CDR2 SYGVNS come from the germline V gene. CDR3 nucleotides: TGTGCCAGCAGTTCCCATGGGGGCAATGAGCAGTTCTTC. This translates into CASSSHGGNEQFF.

The V call is TRBV7-9, the J call TRBJ2-7; D might be TRBD1 (6 bases). The CDR3 has 13 residues. Germline lookup yields CDR1 SEHNR and CDR2 FQNEAQ (reference sequence). Trimming left V 3 bases short and J 5 bases short, with 11 bases between. CDR3 DNA: TGTGCCAGCAGCTTTCAGGGGTACCACGAGCAGTACTTC. Its protein product is CASSFQGYHEQYF.

This clonotype was seen only a few times. This chain connects TRBV7-9 to TRBJ2-7; no clear D gene. The CDR3 is 11 residues long. V gave up 5 bases and J gave up 6 bases, with 8 bases separating them. Per germline, CDR1 SEHNR and CDR2 FQNEAQ (reference sequence). The CDR3 reads CASSPPGEQYF. In DNA form, the CDR3 reads TGTGCCAGCAGCCCCCCTGGCGAGCAGTACTTC.

The chain recombines TRBV7-6 with TRBJ2-7, with D perhaps matching TRBD2 (7 bases). The CDR3 loop spans 15 amino acids. Germline V gene data show CDR1 as SGHVS and CDR2 as FNYEAQ. The V end lost 5 bases, the J end lost 0 bases, and 14 bases lay between the germline ends. Here the CDR3 reads CASSLRGGSSYEQYF. The DNA for the CDR3 is TGTGCCAGCAGCCTCCGCGGGGGCTCCTCCTACGAGCAGTACTTC.

The chain joins TRBV5-1 to TRBJ1-1, with unresolved D. V lost 4 bases and J lost 1, with 14 bases in between. Germline CDR1 and CDR2: SGHRS and YFSETQ. This CDR3 has 15 residues. The CDR3 here is CASSPGGGQNTEAFF. The DNA for the CDR3 is TGCGCCAGCAGCCCCGGAGGAGGGCAGAACACTGAAGCTTTCTTT.

The J gene is TRBJ2-7, the V gene TRBV7-9; D might be TRBD2 (7 bases). Looked up from germline, CDR1 is SEHNR and CDR2 is FQNEAQ (reference sequence). The CDR3 covers 15 residues. V shed 4 bases and J shed 2 bases, with 15 bases lying between them. CDR3 in DNA: TGTGCCAGCAGCTCCTCCCGGGGGGCCCCCTACGAGCAGTACTTC. Translating it yields CASSSSRGAPYEQYF.

This sequence joins TRBV5-1 and TRBJ2-2; D gene unclear. The length of the CDR3 is 15 residues. The V gene's germline CDR1 is SGHRS and CDR2 YFSETQ. The V gene lost 6 bases and the J gene lost 0 bases, with 12 bases spanning the gap. CDR3 in amino acids: CASIGGYANTGELFF. Written as DNA, the CDR3 is TGCGCCAGCATCGGCGGATACGCGAACACCGGGGAGCTGTTTTTT.

The chain uses TRBV5-4 and TRBJ2-3; unclear D gene. The germline CDR1 and CDR2 sequences are SGHNT and YYREEE (reference sequence). Trimming stripped 3 bases from V and 2 bases from J, with 7 bases between. This CDR3 has 13 residues. In DNA form, the CDR3 reads TGTGCCAGCAGCTCCAGCCCCACAGATACGCAGTATTTT. Translated: CASSSSPTDTQYF.

This clonotype was detected only a few times. The V gene is TRBV5-1, the J gene TRBJ2-1; 7 bases are a match to TRBD1. CDR3 length equals 15 residues. CDR1 is SGHRS and CDR2 is YFSETQ in the germline V gene. V lost 0 bases to trimming and J lost 3 bases; unmatched junction nucleotides: 3. The CDR3 nucleotides read TGCGCCAGCAGCTTGGGGACAGGTAACTACAATGAGCAGTTCTTC. It codes for CASSLGTGNYNEQFF.

The table lists this clonotype with many counts. V is TRBV12-3 or TRBV12-4 and J is TRBJ2-3; TRBD2 might be the D (6 bases). The V end was cut by 6 bases, the J end by 3 bases, with 10 bases between. The CDR3 covers 13 residues. CDR3 amino acids: CASRRGGTDTQYF. In nucleotides, the CDR3 is TGTGCCAGCAGGCGGGGCGGTACAGATACGCAGTATTTT.

This clonotype was seen a handful of times. The V gene is TRBV20-1, the J gene TRBJ2-5; the D is unclear. The germline CDR1 and CDR2 sequences are DFQATT and SNEGSKA (reference sequence). Trimming cost V 0 bases and J 3 bases, with 8 bases left between them. This CDR3 has 13 amino acids. The CDR3 sequence: CSARDYSKETQYF. The CDR3 nucleotides read TGCAGTGCTAGAGACTACAGTAAAGAGACCCAGTACTTC.

V and J are TRBV4-3 and TRBJ2-5; TRBD2 agrees at 8 bases. V was clipped by 3 bases and J by 3 bases; unmatched bases: 9. There are 16 residues in the CDR3. CDR1 is LGHNA and CDR2 is YSLEER in the germline V gene. Here the CDR3 DNA reads TGCGCCAGCAGCCAGGTCGGGGGGGAGGGGGAAGAGACCCAGTACTTC. This sequence encodes CASSQVGGEGEETQYF.

The chain couples TRBV20-1 to TRBJ2-3; possible D gene TRBD2, 6 bases. Germline CDR1 and CDR2: DFQATT and SNEGSKA (reference sequence). There are 19 residues in the CDR3. V lost 1 base to trimming and J lost 1 base, with 24 bases between them. CDR3 in amino acids: CSARGPSGLQLWGTDTQYF. CDR3 DNA sequence: TGCAGTGCTAGAGGTCCCTCGGGACTCCAACTCTGGGGCACAGATACGCAGTATTTT.

The genes are TRBV21-1 and TRBJ2-7; the table's TRBD1 call for D was not verified on the DNA. TRBV21-1 is shown as a pseudogene. CDR3 length: 14 amino acids. CDR3 DNA: TGTGCCAGCACCCCGGTTGGAGGAGGCTACGAGCAGTACTTC. It encodes CASTPVGGGYEQYF.

The chain employs TRBV5-6 and TRBJ2-2; a weak D match, TRBD2 (5 bases). Germline V CDR1 and CDR2: SGHDT, YYEEEE. V lost 3 bases to trimming and J lost 3 bases, with 9 bases between them. This CDR3 spans 14 amino acids. For the CDR3, the DNA is TGTGCCAGCAGCTGGACTTACTACACCGGGGAGCTGTTTTTT. Translated, it gives CASSWTYYTGELFF. Looking up the rest from reference TRBV5-6 and TRBJ2-2 gives the full variable domain: DAGVTQSPTHLIKTRGQQVTLRCSPKSGHDTVSWYQQALGQGPQFIFQYYEEEERQRGNFPDRFSGHQFPNYSSELNVNALLLGDSALYLCASSWTYYTGELFFGEGSRLTVL.

This clonotype appeared a few times. V and J are TRBV19 and TRBJ2-3; D gene ambiguous. The CDR3 runs 14 residues. CDR1 is LNHDA, CDR2 SQIVND, per germline (reference sequence). Between the trimmed V and J ends, which lost 7 bases and 7 bases, there was a span of 18 bases. The CDR3 bases are TGTGCCAGTACCACGTCGTCAGCAACCTATACGCAGTATTTT. It codes for CASTTSSATYTQYF. The full variable domain, in which reference TRBV19 and TRBJ2-3 provide the parts outside the CDR3, is DGGITQSPKYLFRKEGQNVTLSCEQNLNHDAMYWYRQDPGQGLRLIYYSQIVNDFQKGDIAEGYSVSREKKESFPLTVTSAQKNPTAFYLCASTTSSATYTQYFGPGTRLTVL.

This clonotype was seen more than once but under ten times. The V call is TRBV9, the J call TRBJ2-5; the D gene is possibly TRBD2 (6 bases). The CDR3 is 14 amino acids. Germline CDR1 and CDR2: SGDLS and YYNGEE. V was pared by 0 bases and J by 7 bases, with 13 bases between. The CDR3 loop is CASSVDPVRGTQYF. The DNA of the CDR3 is TGTGCCAGCAGCGTAGATCCGGTGCGGGGGACCCAGTACTTC.